This entry features one TCR beta chain sequence. This clonotype was seen a few times. Its antigen is unknown. The input lacks base qualities; no much larger clone sits a single base away. Libraries of naive CD8 T cells were built from anywhere between roughly 17,000 and 1,100,000 sorted cells, with 10%, 30% or 50% of the purified RNA used. On a BD FACSAria II, naive CD8 T cells were FACS-sorted as CD8+CD4-CCR7+CD45RA+ and collected into RLT Plus buffer. More than 8 TCR copies' worth of Jurkat RNA were spiked into about 19,000-1,000,000 naive CD8 T cell samples to test detection sensitivity. CD8 T cells were enriched using RosetteSep CD8+ T Cell Enrichment Cocktail and Ficoll-Paque, and the enriched cells then underwent ACK red cell lysis. The receptor library was made with PCR. Sequenced using a NextSeq 500. Bulk TCR libraries were made following a previously described method, with the TCR primers given in Table S5. Total RNA was purified with the Qiagen AllPrep DNA/RNA kit. Before analysis, reads from multiple sequencing runs of one library were combined. The study's own analysis went as follows. Reads were retained only if the reads had an exact TCR constant sequence, and the retained reads were trimmed to 150 nt and grouped according to their 12-nt molecular barcodes. Reads within each barcode group were sub-clustered using a 15% Levenshtein threshold, and quality-weighted consensus sequences were constructed for each RNA molecule. Non-functional sequences were discarded, and so were lower-count sequences lying one edit away from another sequence. Based on a fit of two negative binomial distributions, barcode sub-clusters having less than 20% of the maximum read count were discarded. Using fastp at Q25 and MiXCR, TCRdb reprocessed the public reads and kept productive beta chains. For every CDR3 protein sequence, its rows merge into one entry that carries the most common genes and DNA. TCRdb, not the original authors, processed these V and J calls. The sample table holds approximately 550,000 distinct CDR3 sequences, of which approximately 25% were seen once. Together, the top ten hold roughly 0.79% of the sample.

These data are taken from a study of molecular identifiers for immune sequencing clone quantification (dated by TCRdb to between 2017 and 2018). Regarding the research as a whole: For a replicate experiment, RNA from around 20,000 or 100,000 naive CD8 T cells was divided into five aliquots, of which four were sequenced. This methods study used CD8 T cells to benchmark TCR RNA copy counting and molecular-identifier clustering-based TCR repertoire sequencing (MIDCIRS). The paper as a whole reports these results and caveats: When barcode sub-clustering was not used, chimeric consensus sequences inflated TCR diversity, with chimeras reaching as high as 47%. Modeling gave approximately 3 recovered TCR RNA copies per cell versus 9.5 to 10 by digital PCR, implying approximately 32% capture efficiency. A single cell's worth of spiked-in Jurkat TCR RNA was reported detectable even among about a million naive CD8 T cells. The sizes of highly expanded clones could end up underestimated when identical TCR molecules share a barcode. In CMV-specific effector cells, clones with more than 20 RNA copies contained over 97% of molecules, whereas in naive cells such clones contained under 1% of molecules. Spiked-in Jurkat TCR RNA (approximately 10 copies' worth), which is not part of the donor repertoire, was contained in the naive libraries.

CDR1 and CDR2 are drawn from the germline V gene: MNHEY, SVGAGI. Relative to germline, V is 0 bases shorter and J is 5 bases shorter, with 5 bases between their ends. The CDR3 numbers 13 residues from cysteine through phenylalanine. Kept here is only the CDR3 DNA, which spans 39 bases and is read in frame from base 1. The V gene is TRBV6-5 and the J gene is TRBJ1-5; no D gene call is confident. The material sequenced was naive CD8+ T cells from blood, with Jurkat cell RNA spiked in. Reading the label with the study, this specimen's cell subset or site is: FACS-sorted CD8+CD4-CCR7+CD45RA+ naive T cells. The clonotype was recovered from a human donor in good health. Some libraries in this study had Jurkat cell RNA spiked in. This receptor has the CDR3 CASSYSSDQPQHF. The nucleotides read TGTGCCAGCAGTTACTCCTCAGATCAGCCCCAGCATTTT.